This T cell receptor beta chain was documented in a study of molecular identifiers for immune sequencing clone quantification. Study-level information: Four of five RNA aliquots from approximately 20,000 or 98,000 naive CD8 T cells were sequenced.

J lost 7 bases, V lost 1 base, and 10 bases had no gene match. Germline V gene sequence: CDR1 LGHNA, CDR2 YSLEER. The CDR3 extends over 15 amino acids. Methods described previously, with TCR primers listed, were used for bulk TCR libraries. TCRdb reanalysed the PCR reads using MiXCR and keeps one entry per CDR3 protein. The sample holds over 550,000 distinct CDR3 sequences; less than 30% are singletons and the top ten take roughly 0.83%. Study-wide points: Whereas clones above 20 RNA copies held under 1% of naive-cell molecules, they held over 98% of effector molecules.

CD8+CD4-CCR7+CD45RA+ sorting gave the naive CD8 T cells. This clonotype has ten or more counts. The antigen remains unidentified. The sample taken for sequencing was naive CD8+ T cells from blood, with Jurkat cell RNA spiked in. Subset described: FACS-sorted CD8+CD4-CCR7+CD45RA+ naive T cells. The J gene is TRBJ2-7, the V gene TRBV4-3, with 7 bases aligning to TRBD2. This TCR was recovered from a human donor in good health. Some libraries in this study had Jurkat cell RNA spiked in. The CDR3 sequence is CASSQGHRLAPEQYF. Written as DNA, the CDR3 is TGCGCCAGCAGCCAAGGACATAGACTAGCTCCTGAGCAGTACTTC.